These T cell receptor beta chains were read from a single sample in a study of blood T cell repertoires in COVID-19. Profiled with immunoSEQ multiplex PCR; TCRdb holds only in-frame clones, not every one. The data contain around 150,000 clones, roughly 85% of them singletons. The sequencing sample was made of peripheral blood. The source is a human donor with acute or convalescent COVID-19. The donor label of this sample is uncertain. Each CDR3 is given with its conserved first and last residue. Each record gives: V gene, J gene, CDR3 protein.

v_gene: TRBV19; j_gene: TRBJ1-3; CDR3aa: CASTSDFTGNTIYF
v_gene: TRBV7-8; j_gene: TRBJ1-5; CDR3aa: CASSLGSGGSNQPQHF
v_gene: TRBV7-8; j_gene: TRBJ2-1; CDR3aa: CASSQDSGIRYEQFF
v_gene: TRBV30; j_gene: TRBJ1-6; CDR3aa: CAWILGGQGNSPLHF
v_gene: TRBV5-1; j_gene: TRBJ1-2; CDR3aa: CASSPLPAGEGGYTF
v_gene: TRBV7-9; j_gene: TRBJ1-1; CDR3aa: CASSLRGRGNTEAFF
v_gene: TRBV3-1/TRBV3-2; j_gene: TRBJ1-4; CDR3aa: CASSQRQANEKLFF
v_gene: TRBV7-2; j_gene: TRBJ1-5; CDR3aa: CASSRVGLGGNNQPQHF
v_gene: TRBV7-9; j_gene: TRBJ1-5; CDR3aa: CASSLGGQRNQPQHF
v_gene: TRBV5-4; j_gene: TRBJ2-6; CDR3aa: CASSLGMASGANVLTF
v_gene: TRBV3-1/TRBV3-2; j_gene: TRBJ2-7; CDR3aa: CASSQDTVEQYF
v_gene: TRBV7-2; j_gene: TRBJ2-2; CDR3aa: CASSLSTNTGELFF
v_gene: TRBV18; j_gene: TRBJ2-7; CDR3aa: CASSPGSYEQYF
v_gene: TRBV4-1; j_gene: TRBJ2-3; CDR3aa: CASSQTSGRTDTQYF
v_gene: TRBV19; j_gene: TRBJ2-6; CDR3aa: CASTPTGAGANVLTF
v_gene: TRBV6-5; j_gene: TRBJ2-7; CDR3aa: CASRASDKSYEQYF
v_gene: TRBV5-1; j_gene: TRBJ1-6; CDR3aa: CASSPKGQGGTPLHF
v_gene: TRBV6-4; j_gene: TRBJ2-7; CDR3aa: CASSEYSGGVREQYF
v_gene: TRBV5-4; j_gene: TRBJ1-2; CDR3aa: CASSLEQGYGYTF
v_gene: TRBV4-2; j_gene: TRBJ1-6; CDR3aa: CASSQDSRDRLHF
v_gene: TRBV28; j_gene: TRBJ1-2; CDR3aa: CAIPTRGLIGYTF
v_gene: TRBV7-3; j_gene: TRBJ1-4; CDR3aa: CASSLLCPHGGLDEKLFF
v_gene: TRBV5-7; j_gene: TRBJ2-5; CDR3aa: CASSLGSQEDKTQYF
v_gene: TRBV27; j_gene: TRBJ2-5; CDR3aa: CASSFGRGGERETQYF
v_gene: TRBV3-1/TRBV3-2; j_gene: TRBJ2-1; CDR3aa: CASSQAWASGGYNEQFF
v_gene: TRBV3-1/TRBV3-2; j_gene: TRBJ1-2; CDR3aa: CASSRTDPNYGYTF
v_gene: TRBV2; j_gene: TRBJ1-5; CDR3aa: CATSREDYGNQPQHF
v_gene: TRBV3-1/TRBV3-2; j_gene: TRBJ1-1; CDR3aa: CASSLNQWDSSNTEAFF
v_gene: TRBV13; j_gene: TRBJ1-6; CDR3aa: CASSSGRAGKYSPLHF
v_gene: TRBV24-1; j_gene: TRBJ1-2; CDR3aa: CATSDSSGNLGYTF
v_gene: TRBV4-3; j_gene: TRBJ2-3; CDR3aa: CASSQVDYSGGSSDTQYF
v_gene: TRBV28; j_gene: TRBJ2-5; CDR3aa: CAIVAGGRETQYF
v_gene: TRBV25-1; j_gene: TRBJ1-3; CDR3aa: CASNNGQGGNTIYF
v_gene: TRBV4-3; j_gene: TRBJ1-4; CDR3aa: CASSRVDTRNEKLFF
v_gene: TRBV19; j_gene: TRBJ1-4; CDR3aa: CASSTDRNNEKLFF
v_gene: TRBV6-6; j_gene: TRBJ2-3; CDR3aa: CASRTGAGGPDTQYF
v_gene: TRBV7-2; j_gene: TRBJ1-1; CDR3aa: CASSLGLMNTEAFF
v_gene: TRBV19; j_gene: TRBJ1-2; CDR3aa: CASRWGGTGYTF
v_gene: TRBV27; j_gene: TRBJ1-6; CDR3aa: CASSFFTGALYNSPLHF
v_gene: TRBV10-1; j_gene: TRBJ1-5; CDR3aa: CASSESSGRGPQHF
v_gene: TRBV19; j_gene: TRBJ1-1; CDR3aa: CASSMRDRVRTEAFF
v_gene: TRBV19; j_gene: TRBJ1-4; CDR3aa: CASRGGAGGLANEKLFF
v_gene: TRBV4-3; j_gene: TRBJ1-5; CDR3aa: CASSQHNNQPQHF
v_gene: TRBV10-3; j_gene: TRBJ1-1; CDR3aa: CAIKGATNTEAFF
v_gene: TRBV4-2; j_gene: TRBJ1-1; CDR3aa: CASSQDLGANTEAFF
v_gene: TRBV11-3; j_gene: TRBJ1-2; CDR3aa: CASSLEETGNGYTF
v_gene: TRBV15; j_gene: TRBJ2-1; CDR3aa: CATSPRTGNEQFF
v_gene: TRBV7-3; j_gene: TRBJ1-1; CDR3aa: CASSPRWDRINTEAFF
v_gene: TRBV27; j_gene: TRBJ1-5; CDR3aa: CASSSGTGNQPQHF